This record concerns one T cell receptor beta chain sequence. The antigen is unknown. Trimming cost V 4 bases and J 3 bases, with 10 bases left between them. Germline V gene lookup returns CDR1 LNHNV and CDR2 YYDKDF (reference sequence). This CDR3 spans 13 amino acids. Every subset's genomic DNA went evenly onto several immunoSEQ plates. Per the authors' pipeline: Filtering differed because ImmunoSEQ produced junction-only sequences that carried no quality scores. Some clones are missing from TCRdb's copy, which holds only in-frame ones; the method was immunoSEQ multiplex PCR. V and J calls and clone size are as listed in that table; D and trimming were resolved from the DNA. The sample yields some 470,000 clones, 70% to 80% seen once. The study drew its donors from healthy HIV-negative adults without recent acute infections or vaccinations. This entry belongs to a study of shared clonotypes between healthy human individuals.

General study points: Since donors were few, the genetic and exposure-history diversity represented was limited.

V and J are TRBV15 and TRBJ2-7, with D unresolved. The TCR was taken from a woman between 40 and 50 years old in good health. Some clones in this sample may be carry-over from other donors' samples. Sequencing used PBMCs. As DNA, the CDR3 is TGTGCCACCAGCACCCGGCCGATCTACGAGCAGTACTTC. Amino acid sequence: CATSTRPIYEQYF.